What follows are 13 T cell receptor beta chains derived from one specimen sequenced in a study of T cells in Graves' hyperthyroidism and ophthalmopathy. Researchers took RNA transcripts and amplified the TCR beta CDR3 regions from them. With the HTBI primer set, the TCR CDR3 went through a first round of RT-PCR. Each CDR3 protein is one row after TCRdb ran MiXCR on the multiplex PCR reads. In the table there are approximately 640,000 distinct CDR3 sequences, nearly 45% of which are singletons. Sequenced: peripheral blood or thyroid tissue (not recorded which). The receptors were gathered from an adult man with Graves' disease, either hyperthyroidism or ophthalmopathy (not recorded which).

The J gene is TRBJ1-3, the V gene TRBV29-1; 7 bases match TRBD1. V shed 7 bases and J 7 bases; nucleotides not matched to a gene: 4. From germline, CDR1 is SQVTM and CDR2 ANQGSEA. The length of the CDR3 is 11 residues. The CDR3 sequence is CSAGTENTIYF. CDR3 bases: TGCAGCGCAGGGACAGAGAACACCATATATTTT. Together with reference TRBV29-1 and TRBJ1-3, the CDR3 gives the full variable domain: SAVISQKPSRDICQRGTSLTIQCQVDSQVTMMFWYRQQPGQSLTLIATANQGSEATYESGFVIDKFPISRPNLTFSTLTVSNMSPEDSSIYLCSAGTENTIYFGEGSWLTVV.

V usage is TRBV9 and J usage is TRBJ1-3, with 7 bases fitting TRBD1. The CDR3 sequence is 13 residues long. Germline assignment: CDR1 SGDLS and CDR2 YYNGEE. Trimming took 5 bases from V and 2 from J; bases not matched to a gene: 1. This CDR3 is CASRTGTGNTIYF. The CDR3, as DNA: TGTGCCAGCAGGACAGGGACTGGAAACACCATATATTTT.

About this clonotype itself: Since a much larger clone is just one base distant, this may be a read error. This chain links TRBV11-2 with TRBJ1-2; D unclear. There are 14 residues in the CDR3. Germline V lookup: CDR1 SGHAT, CDR2 FQNNGV. V dropped 0 bases and J dropped 3 bases, with 8 bases sitting between them. CDR3: CASSLDPQDYGYTF. Written as DNA, the CDR3 is TGTGCCAGCAGCTTAGACCCCCAGGACTATGGCTACACCTTC.

V usage is TRBV2 and J usage is TRBJ1-1; D gene uncertain. The V end was cut by 5 bases, the J end by 1 base, with 11 bases between. This CDR3 spans 14 amino acids. In germline, CDR1 is SNHLY, CDR2 FYNNEI. The chain's CDR3 is CASSPTWANTEAFF. In nucleotides, the CDR3 is TGTGCCAGCAGTCCGACGTGGGCGAACACTGAAGCTTTCTTT.

This clonotype was seen a few times. J is TRBJ2-7 and V is TRBV7-6; the match to TRBD2 covers 7 bases. The CDR3 is 16 amino acids. Germline loops: CDR1 SGHVS, CDR2 FNYEAQ. Trimming removed 6 bases from V and 4 bases from J; junction bases left unmatched: 15. CDR3 DNA sequence: TGTGCCAGCAGACCAGACGGGGGGAGCGGTTGGTACGAGCAGTACTTC. It yields the protein CASRPDGGSGWYEQYF.

This clonotype was detected a few times. V gene TRBV12-3 or TRBV12-4 combines with J gene TRBJ1-5, with a weak D call TRBD1 (6 bases). V was trimmed by 6 bases and J by 3 bases, leaving 12 bases between them. The CDR3 extends over 14 amino acids. CDR3 amino acids: CASSRTDPNQPQHF. In nucleotides, the CDR3 is TGTGCCAGCAGCAGGACAGACCCCAATCAGCCCCAGCATTTT.

A few counts support this clonotype. The chain recombines TRBV9 with TRBJ2-7, with D unresolved. This CDR3 region has 18 residues. Trimming cost V 4 bases and J 0 bases, with 23 bases left between them. Per germline, CDR1 SGDLS and CDR2 YYNGEE. In DNA, the CDR3 is TGTGCCAGCAGCCAAGATTGGGGTGGCAGTAAGGCCTCCTACGAGCAGTACTTC. As protein: CASSQDWGGSKASYEQYF. Supplemented by reference TRBV9 and TRBJ2-7, the full variable domain reads DSGVTQTPKHLITATGQRVTLRCSPRSGDLSVYWYQQSLDQGLQFLIQYYNGEERAKGNILERFSAQQFPDLHSELNLSSLELGDSALYFCASSQDWGGSKASYEQYFGPGTRLTVT.

A remark on this clonotype: This may stem from a read error, because a much larger clone lies one nucleotide away. This sequence joins TRBV7-2 and TRBJ1-1; 7 nucleotides line up with TRBD1. V lost 3 bases, J lost 11 bases, and 6 bases stayed unmatched. Germline loops: CDR1 SGHTA, CDR2 FQGNSA. The CDR3 runs to 12 residues. The DNA of the CDR3 is TGTGCCAGCAGCTTGGACAGGAACGAGGCTTTCTTT. It yields the protein CASSLDRNEAFF.

The rearrangement uses TRBV2 and TRBJ1-5, with a possible D match to TRBD1 (6 bases). The CDR3 sequence is 14 residues long. Trimming removed 7 bases from V and 7 bases from J, with 17 bases in between. Germline loops: CDR1 SNHLY, CDR2 FYNNEI. CDR3 in DNA: TGTGCCAGCATGGGGGTCAGGGGAAAACAGCCCCAGCATTTT. This gives the protein CASMGVRGKQPQHF.

This clonotype was detected once. The V and J genes are TRBV7-8 and TRBJ2-2, with 7 positions matching TRBD2. The CDR3 runs 17 residues. J was trimmed by 0 bases and V by 1 base; bases with no gene match: 5. Germline CDR1 reads SGHVS; CDR2 reads FQNEAQ. The CDR3 DNA reads as TGTGCCAGCAGCTTAGGGGAGGGGCGATCGAACACCGGGGAGCTGTTTTTT. Protein: CASSLGEGRSNTGELFF. Full variable domain (missing parts from reference TRBV7-8 and TRBJ2-2): GAGVSQSPRYKVAKRGQDVALRCDPISGHVSLFWYQQALGQGPEFLTYFQNEAQLDKSGLPSDRFFAERPEGSVSTLKIQRTQQEDSAVYLCASSLGEGRSNTGELFFGEGSRLTVL.

This clonotype was picked up a small number of times. CDR3 coding DNA: TGTGCCAGCAGTTACTCTGCTAGCGCCGACGAGCAGTACTTC. Protein product: CASSYSASADEQYF. This chain connects TRBV2 to TRBJ2-7, with D tentatively TRBD2 (6 bases). Germline CDR1 SNHLY, CDR2 FYNNEI. CDR3 size: 14 residues. The V gene lost 5 bases and the J gene lost 5 bases, with 16 bases spanning the gap. Filled out from reference TRBV2 and TRBJ2-7, the complete variable domain reads EPEVTQTPSHQVTQMGQEVILRCVPISNHLYFYWYRQILGQKVEFLVSFYNNEISEKSEIFDDQFSVERPDGSNFTLKIRSTKLEDSAMYFCASSYSASADEQYFGPGTRLTVT.

This clonotype was counted many times. This chain connects TRBV2 to TRBJ2-5, with TRBD1 matching over 8 bases. Germline V lookup: CDR1 SNHLY, CDR2 FYNNEI. CDR3 size: 12 residues. Trimming at V came to 4 bases and at J to 6 bases, leaving 1 base not matched to a gene. This chain's CDR3 is CASSVRGQTQYF. CDR3 nucleotide sequence: TGTGCCAGCAGTGTCAGGGGGCAGACCCAGTACTTC.

This clonotype was seen at least ten times. Here the CDR3 reads CSAGSNYGYTF. The CDR3 region has the DNA TGCAGCGCTGGGTCTAACTATGGCTACACCTTC. The chain links TRBV29-1 to TRBJ1-2; D gene unclear. The CDR3 runs to 11 residues. The germline CDR1 and CDR2 sequences are SQVTM and ANQGSEA. V was pared by 7 bases and J by 0 bases, with 6 bases between. Full variable domain (outside the CDR3, taken from reference TRBV29-1 and TRBJ1-2): SAVISQKPSRDICQRGTSLTIQCQVDSQVTMMFWYRQQPGQSLTLIATANQGSEATYESGFVIDKFPISRPNLTFSTLTVSNMSPEDSSIYLCSAGSNYGYTFGSGTRLTVV.